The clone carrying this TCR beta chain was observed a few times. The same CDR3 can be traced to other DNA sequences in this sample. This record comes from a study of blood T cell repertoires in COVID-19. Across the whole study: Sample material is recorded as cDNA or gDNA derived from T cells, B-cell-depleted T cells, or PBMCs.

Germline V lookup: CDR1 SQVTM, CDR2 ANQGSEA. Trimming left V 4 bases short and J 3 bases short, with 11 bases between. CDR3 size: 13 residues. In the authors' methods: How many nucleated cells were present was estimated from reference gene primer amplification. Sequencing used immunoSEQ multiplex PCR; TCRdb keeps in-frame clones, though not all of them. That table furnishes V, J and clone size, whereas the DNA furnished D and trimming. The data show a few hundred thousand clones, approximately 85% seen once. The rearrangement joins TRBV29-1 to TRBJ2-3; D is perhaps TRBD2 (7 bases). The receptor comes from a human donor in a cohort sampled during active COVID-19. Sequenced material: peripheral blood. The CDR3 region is CSVVGGATDTQYF. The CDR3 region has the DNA TGCAGCGTTGTTGGGGGGGCGACAGATACGCAGTATTTT.